The rows below give T cell receptor beta chains drawn from one sample of a study of OX40 agonist ivuxolimab in advanced cancers. Profiled with immunoSEQ multiplex PCR; TCRdb holds only in-frame clones, not every one. The sample holds some 59,000 clones; under 90% are singletons and the top ten take roughly 4.5%. The material sequenced was CD4+ or CD8+ T cells sorted from blood, taken in a trial of the OX40 agonist ivuxolimab. The source is an adult with an advanced solid tumor such as melanoma, head and neck, liver or kidney cancer. CDR3s include the opening cysteine and the closing phenylalanine or tryptophan. The D gene is left open where the match is weak. The listing skips clone size in some rows; elsewhere it reads once, few, many or a size class.

clone size	V gene	D gene	J gene	CDR3 DNA	CDR3 protein
.	TRBV12-5	.	TRBJ2-6	TGTGCTAGTGGTCACATTTGTGCAGGACAAAGTCGGGCCAACGTCCTGACTTTC	CASGHICAGQSRANVLTF
.	TRBV27	TRBD1	TRBJ2-7	TGTGCCAGCAGGAAACTCGGGACAGCCTCCTACGAGCAGTACTTC	CASRKLGTASYEQYF
once	TRBV14	.	TRBJ1-3	TGTGCCAGCAGCCAAGGCAGGAGCTCTGGAAACACCATATATTTT	CASSQGRSSGNTIYF
.	TRBV2	TRBD1	TRBJ2-1	TGTGCCAGCAGTGCAAACAGGGGGCCCAATGAGCAGTTCTTC	CASSANRGPNEQFF
.	TRBV4-2	.	TRBJ1-1	TGTGCCAGCAGCCAAGATTATGGGAAAGCTTTCTTT	CASSQDYGKAFF
.	TRBV2	.	TRBJ2-7	TGTGCCAGCAGAGGGCAGGCGACCGTCTACGAGCAGTACTTC	CASRGQATVYEQYF
once	TRBV7-2	.	TRBJ2-5	TGTGCCAGCAGCTTAGCCGGGCTGGGGACCCAGTACTTC	CASSLAGLGTQYF
.	TRBV27	.	TRBJ2-3	TGTGCCAGCAATTATAATAGACAGGGCGGGGGTACAGATACGCAGTATTTT	CASNYNRQGGGTDTQYF
.	TRBV10-3	TRBD2	TRBJ2-1	TGTGCCATCACGGGCAGCGGGGGGGGCTCCTACAATGAGCAGTTCTTC	CAITGSGGGSYNEQFF
.	TRBV29-1	.	TRBJ1-2	TGCAGCGTTGATGTGGACTACACCTTC	CSVDVDYTF
few	TRBV2	.	TRBJ1-5	TGTGCCAGCAGTCCCATAACCGGGGATCAGCCCCAGCATTTT	CASSPITGDQPQHF
.	TRBV2	TRBD1	TRBJ1-6	TGTGCCAGCAGGGAGACAGGGGAGAATTCACCCCTCCACTTT	CASRETGENSPLHF
.	TRBV5-1	TRBD2	TRBJ2-5	TGCGCCAGCAGCCCGGGCGGGACTAGCGGGAGGCCCCAGACCCAGTACTTC	CASSPGGTSGRPQTQYF
.	TRBV5-5	TRBD2	TRBJ2-7	TGTGCCAGCAGCTTGGATGCTAGCGGGAGAACCTACGAGCAGTACTTC	CASSLDASGRTYEQYF
.	TRBV10-3	TRBD2	TRBJ2-1	TGTGCCATCAGCCGACTAGCTGAGACCTACAATGAGCAGTTCTTC	CAISRLAETYNEQFF
.	TRBV19	TRBD1	TRBJ2-5	TGTGCCAGTAGCACGGACAGGGAGACGCAAGAGACCCAGTACTTC	CASSTDRETQETQYF
.	TRBV5-1	.	TRBJ1-2	TGCGCCAGCAGCTTGGCGGCAGGGAGTGGGGTGTATTATGGCTACACCTTC	CASSLAAGSGVYYGYTF
.	TRBV7-8	TRBD1	TRBJ1-1	TGTGCCAGCAGCTCCGCCGGGACAGGGGTTGGTACTGAAGCTTTCTTT	CASSSAGTGVGTEAFF
.	TRBV11-2	TRBD1	TRBJ2-3	TGTGCCAGCAGCTTAGCCGGACAGGGGACGCCAACAGATACGCAGTATTTT	CASSLAGQGTPTDTQYF
.	TRBV6-1	TRBD1	TRBJ2-5	TGTGCCAGCATTAGGGACAGGGGGCCGGAGACCCAGTACTTC	CASIRDRGPETQYF
.	TRBV5-1	TRBD2	TRBJ2-1	TGCGCCAGCAGCTTGCCTAGCGGGATAGAGGGTTACAATGAGCAGTTCTTC	CASSLPSGIEGYNEQFF
.	TRBV11-1	.	TRBJ2-2	TGTGCCAGCACCCCCCCGGGGACCAGGGAGCTGTTTTTT	CASTPPGTRELFF
.	TRBV27	TRBD1	TRBJ1-1	TGTGCCAGCAGTACAGGGGGCCATGAAGCTTTCTTT	CASSTGGHEAFF
few	TRBV19	.	TRBJ1-1	TGTGCCAGTAGTATTGATCAGGGTAACACTGAAGCTTTCTTT	CASSIDQGNTEAFF
.	TRBV30	TRBD1	TRBJ1-2	TGTGCCTGGAGAGGACAGGGGGCATATGGCTACACCTTC	CAWRGQGAYGYTF
.	TRBV27	TRBD1	TRBJ1-2	TGTGCCAGCAGTGGGGGGACAGGGGACTATGGCTACACCTTC	CASSGGTGDYGYTF
.	TRBV7-2	TRBD2	TRBJ2-5	TGTGCCAGCAGCCGGGGGGTTAGCGGGGGTTCTGGAAAGACCCAGTACTTC	CASSRGVSGGSGKTQYF
.	TRBV2	.	TRBJ2-3	TGTGCCAGCAGCGGGACCCGCACAGATACGCAGTATTTT	CASSGTRTDTQYF
.	TRBV9	TRBD1	TRBJ2-1	TGTGCCAGCAGCGGTGGGACAGGGGGATACAATGAGCAGTTCTTC	CASSGGTGGYNEQFF
.	TRBV7-6	TRBD2	TRBJ2-3	TGTGCCAGCAGTTCAGCGGGGTCGACAGATACGCAGTATTTT	CASSSAGSTDTQYF
.	TRBV18	TRBD1	TRBJ2-7	TGTGCCAGCTCACCACGGGACAGGACCTACGAGCAGTACTTC	CASSPRDRTYEQYF
.	TRBV19	.	TRBJ1-1	TGTGCCAGTAGTAGAGGCAGGGTGAACACTGAAGCTTTCTTT	CASSRGRVNTEAFF
.	TRBV7-3	TRBD1	TRBJ2-1	TGTGCCAGCAGCCCCGGGACAGGGGCGGTTGAGCAGTTCTTC	CASSPGTGAVEQFF
.	TRBV5-1	.	TRBJ1-2	TGCGCCAGCAGCCGGACCCTCCAACAGACTAACTATGGCTACACCTTC	CASSRTLQQTNYGYTF
.	TRBV5-1	TRBD1	TRBJ1-1	TGCGCCAGCAGTCTGGGACAGGGGGCTTGGACTGAAGCTTTCTTT	CASSLGQGAWTEAFF
.	TRBV7-9	TRBD1	TRBJ1-4	TGTGCCAGCAGCTTACCACAGGGGAATGAAAAACTGTTTTTT	CASSLPQGNEKLFF
.	TRBV18	TRBD1	TRBJ1-4	TGTGCCAGCTCACAAGGGACAGGAACTAATGAAAAACTGTTTTTT	CASSQGTGTNEKLFF
.	TRBV6-5	.	TRBJ2-3	TGTGCCAGCAGTTCTCGCACAGATACGCAGTATTTT	CASSSRTDTQYF